This TCR beta chain was observed in a study of T cells in Graves' hyperthyroidism and ophthalmopathy. Study observations and caveats: Ophthalmopathy could be told apart from stable hyperthyroidism with a 13 V-J model. The majority of expanded thyroid clonotypes above 0.001 also appeared in blood.

The source material, RNA transcripts, was used to amplify TCR beta CDR3 regions. The HTBI primer set served for first-round RT-PCR of the TCR CDR3. A single record per CDR3 protein comes from TCRdb applying MiXCR to the multiplex PCR reads. There are fewer than 850,000 distinct CDR3 sequences in the sample; 17% occur only once, and about 14% lies in the top ten. There are a few counts of this clonotype. Its antigen is as yet unknown. Trimming stripped 10 bases from V and 2 bases from J, with 11 bases between. This CDR3 has 12 amino acids. Germline CDR1 and CDR2: WNHNN and SYGVQD (reference sequence). Hyperthyroidism, newly diagnosed and lasting under 2 months, affected patients aged 18 to 65. Diagnoses were made from clinical symptoms, serum measures (thyroxine and TRAb), thyroid ultrasound and orbital computed tomography.

The receptor was derived from a man aged 45 to 65 with Graves' hyperthyroidism. The material sequenced was blood. This sequence joins TRBV10-1 and TRBJ1-1; D is unresolved. CDR3 residues: CATLRINTEAFF. In DNA form, the CDR3 reads TGCGCCACTCTCCGGATCAACACTGAAGCTTTCTTT.